One and the same sample provided the 8 T cell receptor beta chains below, sequenced in a study of T-cell reconstitution after alpha-beta-depleted transplantation in children. Preparation of the TCRbeta library involved a method that used unique molecular identifiers. MiXCR, applied by TCRdb to the PCR reads, yields one record per CDR3 protein. This repertoire shows hundreds of thousands of distinct CDR3 sequences, more than 8% found once; its top ten account for 10%. Specimen: PBMCs from the stem cell graft donor, collected from the stem cell graft. These receptors came from a human donor who donated a stem cell graft to a child with SCID.

This clonotype came up many times. Written as DNA, the CDR3 is TGTGCCAGCAGTTTCTGGTCCGGAAACTATGGCTACACCTTC. Encoded protein: CASSFWSGNYGYTF. The V gene is TRBV27, the J gene TRBJ1-2; D not resolved. Trimming shortened V by 3 bases and J by 2 bases, and 10 bases separated the two germline ends. CDR1 is MNHEY, CDR2 SMNVEV, per germline (reference sequence). The CDR3 has 14 amino acids.

This clonotype has just a few counts. This chain joins TRBV7-6 and TRBJ2-5; the D call may be TRBD1 or TRBD2 (5 bases each). This CDR3 region has 14 residues. Trimming took 6 bases from V and 4 from J, leaving 15 bases between them. CDR1 and CDR2 (germline): SGHVS, FNYEAQ. CDR3 residues: CASRLNGAGETQYF. The CDR3 nucleotides are TGTGCCAGCAGATTGAACGGGGCCGGAGAGACCCAGTACTTC.

This clonotype has ten or more counts. Written as DNA, the CDR3 is TGTGCCAGCACCCATGGACAGGGGAGATACGAGCAGTACTTC. Translation gives CASTHGQGRYEQYF. The chain is built from TRBV12-3 or TRBV12-4 and TRBJ2-7; 9 bases align to TRBD1. This CDR3 has 14 residues. The junction had 8 bases not matched to a gene; V was cut back by 7 bases and J by 4 bases.

This clonotype has ten or more counts. The CDR3 bases are TGTGCCAGCAGCTTCAGTACAGGGTCCGGGGAGCTGTTTTTT. It encodes CASSFSTGSGELFF. The chain uses TRBV7-3 and TRBJ2-2; tentatively, D is TRBD1 (6 bases). The CDR3 covers 14 residues. Germline V gene lookup returns CDR1 SGHTA and CDR2 FQGTGA. The V gene lost 3 bases and the J gene lost 6 bases, with 11 bases spanning the gap. Together with reference TRBV7-3 and TRBJ2-2, the CDR3 gives the full variable domain: GAGVSQTPSNKVTEKGKYVELRCDPISGHTALYWYRQSLGQGPEFLIYFQGTGAADDSGLPNDRFFAVRPEGSVSTLKIQRTERGDSAVYLCASSFSTGSGELFFGEGSRLTVL.

The V call is TRBV20-1, the J call TRBJ2-1, with D perhaps TRBD1 (6 bases). The CDR3 length is 16 residues. V was trimmed by 6 bases and J by 1 base, leaving 19 bases between them. Germline CDR1 and CDR2: DFQATT and SNEGSKA (reference sequence). This CDR3 is CSASGAGVGSYNEQFF. CDR3 coding DNA: TGCAGTGCCAGTGGGGCAGGGGTGGGGTCCTACAATGAGCAGTTCTTC.

A few counts support this clonotype. The chain combines TRBV4-2 with TRBJ2-5; D ambiguous. CDR3 length: 15 amino acids. The V gene's germline CDR1 is LGHNA and CDR2 YNFKEQ. V dropped 1 base and J dropped 2 bases, with 11 bases sitting between them. The CDR3 DNA reads as TGTGCCAGCAGCCAAGGCGCCGGAGAACAAGAGACCCAGTACTTC. It translates to CASSQGAGEQETQYF.

J is TRBJ1-4 and V is TRBV5-5; no clear D. This CDR3 has 13 amino acids. Looked up from germline, CDR1 is SGHKS and CDR2 is YYEKEE (reference sequence). Trimming left V 4 bases short and J 5 bases short, with 9 bases between. The CDR3: CASSPGPNEKLFF. The CDR3 nucleotides are TGTGCCAGCAGCCCCGGCCCAAATGAAAAACTGTTTTTT.

The chain employs TRBV5-3 and TRBJ2-7; D tentatively fits TRBD1 or TRBD2 (5 bases each). TRBV5-3 has ORF status, its function being uncertain. The CDR3 contains 18 residues. Trimming took off 5 bases at V and 0 bases at J, with 24 bases between the two ends. The CDR3 is CARRFYPGPPTSSYEQYF. Written as DNA, the CDR3 is TGTGCCAGAAGGTTCTACCCGGGACCCCCGACTTCCTCCTACGAGCAGTACTTC.